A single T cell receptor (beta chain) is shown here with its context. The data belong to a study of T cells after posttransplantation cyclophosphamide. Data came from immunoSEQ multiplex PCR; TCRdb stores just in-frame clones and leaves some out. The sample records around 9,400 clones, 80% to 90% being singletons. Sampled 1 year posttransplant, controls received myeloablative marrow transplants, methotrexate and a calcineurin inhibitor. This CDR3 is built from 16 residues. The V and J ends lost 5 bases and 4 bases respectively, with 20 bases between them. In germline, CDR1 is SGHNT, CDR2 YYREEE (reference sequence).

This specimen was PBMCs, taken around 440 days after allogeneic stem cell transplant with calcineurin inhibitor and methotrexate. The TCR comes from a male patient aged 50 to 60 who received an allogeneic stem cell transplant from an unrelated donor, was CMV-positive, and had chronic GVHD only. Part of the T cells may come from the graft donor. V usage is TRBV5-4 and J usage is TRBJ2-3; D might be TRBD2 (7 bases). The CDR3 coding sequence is TGTGCCAGCAGAGCCCTGGAGGGGGGGCCGCCAGATACGCAGTATTTT. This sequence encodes CASRALEGGPPDTQYF.